The clone carrying this T cell receptor (beta chain) was seen ten or more times. This sample was taken from a study of cytotoxic CD8 clonotypes in ibrutinib-treated CLL. Study summary: By median around 69 months, around twelve had progressed and approximately 14 stayed remitted; responses had been 2 complete and around 24 partial.

The J segment lost 6 bases and the V segment lost 5 bases, leaving 15 bases of the junction unmatched. CDR1 and CDR2 (germline): SNHLY, FYNNEI. This CDR3 has 18 amino acids. The method was immunoSEQ multiplex PCR; TCRdb's version includes in-frame clones alone and lacks a portion of them. The repertoire holds some 150,000 clones, with 80% as singletons. The specimen comprised PBMCs, sampled after 36 months of ibrutinib treatment. The sequence came from a human donor with chronic lymphocytic leukemia. The chain joins TRBV2 to TRBJ2-1; 11 bases line up with TRBD2. The CDR3, as DNA: TGTGCCAGCAGTCCAAGCCCGGCGGGGGGACTAGCGGTCAATGAGCAGTTCTTC. This translates into CASSPSPAGGLAVNEQFF.